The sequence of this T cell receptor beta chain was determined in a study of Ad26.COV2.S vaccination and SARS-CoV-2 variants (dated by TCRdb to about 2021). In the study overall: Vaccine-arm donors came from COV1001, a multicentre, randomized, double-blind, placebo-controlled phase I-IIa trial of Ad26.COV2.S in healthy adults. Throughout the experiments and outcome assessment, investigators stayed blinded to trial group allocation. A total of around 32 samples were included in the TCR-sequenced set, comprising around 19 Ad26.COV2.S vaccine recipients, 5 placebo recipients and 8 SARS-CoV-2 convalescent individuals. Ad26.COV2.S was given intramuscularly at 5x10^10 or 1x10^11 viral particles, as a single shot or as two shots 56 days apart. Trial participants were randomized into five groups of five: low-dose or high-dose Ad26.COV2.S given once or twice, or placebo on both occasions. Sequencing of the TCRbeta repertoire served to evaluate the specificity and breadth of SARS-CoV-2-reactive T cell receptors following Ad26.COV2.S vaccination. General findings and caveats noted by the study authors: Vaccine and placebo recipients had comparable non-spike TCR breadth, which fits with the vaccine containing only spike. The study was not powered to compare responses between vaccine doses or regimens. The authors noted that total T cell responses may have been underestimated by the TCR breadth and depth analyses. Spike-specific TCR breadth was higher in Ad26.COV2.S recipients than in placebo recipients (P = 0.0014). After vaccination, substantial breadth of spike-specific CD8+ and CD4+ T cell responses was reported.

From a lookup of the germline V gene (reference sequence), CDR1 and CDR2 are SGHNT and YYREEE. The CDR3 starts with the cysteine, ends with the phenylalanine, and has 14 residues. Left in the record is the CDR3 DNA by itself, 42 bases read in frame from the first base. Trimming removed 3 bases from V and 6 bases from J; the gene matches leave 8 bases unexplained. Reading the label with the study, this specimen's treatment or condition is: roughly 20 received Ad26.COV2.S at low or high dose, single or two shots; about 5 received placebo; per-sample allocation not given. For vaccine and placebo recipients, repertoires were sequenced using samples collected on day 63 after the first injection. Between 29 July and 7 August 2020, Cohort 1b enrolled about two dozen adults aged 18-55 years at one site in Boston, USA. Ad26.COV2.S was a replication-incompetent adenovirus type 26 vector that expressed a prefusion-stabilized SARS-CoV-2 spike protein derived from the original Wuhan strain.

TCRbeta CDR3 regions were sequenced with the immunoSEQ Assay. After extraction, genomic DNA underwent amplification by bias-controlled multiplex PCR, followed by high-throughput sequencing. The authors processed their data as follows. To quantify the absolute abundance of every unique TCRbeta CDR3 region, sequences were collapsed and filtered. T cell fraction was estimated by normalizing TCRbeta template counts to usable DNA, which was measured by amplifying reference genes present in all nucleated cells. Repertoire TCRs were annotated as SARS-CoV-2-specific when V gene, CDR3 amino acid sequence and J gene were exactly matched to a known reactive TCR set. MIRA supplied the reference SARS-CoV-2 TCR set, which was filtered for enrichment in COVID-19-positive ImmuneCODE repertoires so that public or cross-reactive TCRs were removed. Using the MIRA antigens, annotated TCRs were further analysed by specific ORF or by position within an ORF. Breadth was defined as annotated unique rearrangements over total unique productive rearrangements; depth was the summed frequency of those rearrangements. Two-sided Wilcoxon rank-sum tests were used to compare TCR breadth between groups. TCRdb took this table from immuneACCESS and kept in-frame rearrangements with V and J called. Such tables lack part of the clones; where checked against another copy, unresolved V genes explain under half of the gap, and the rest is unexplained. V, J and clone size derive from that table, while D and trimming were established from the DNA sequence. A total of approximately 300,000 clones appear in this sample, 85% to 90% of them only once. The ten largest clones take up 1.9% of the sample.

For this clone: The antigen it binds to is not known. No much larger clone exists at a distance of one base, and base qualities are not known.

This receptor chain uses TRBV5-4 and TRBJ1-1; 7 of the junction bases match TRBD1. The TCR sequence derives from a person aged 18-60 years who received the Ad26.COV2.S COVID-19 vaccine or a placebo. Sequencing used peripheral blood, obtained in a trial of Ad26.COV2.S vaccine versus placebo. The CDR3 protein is CASSSQDRRSEAFF. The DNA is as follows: TGTGCCAGCAGCTCCCAGGACAGGAGATCTGAAGCTTTCTTT.